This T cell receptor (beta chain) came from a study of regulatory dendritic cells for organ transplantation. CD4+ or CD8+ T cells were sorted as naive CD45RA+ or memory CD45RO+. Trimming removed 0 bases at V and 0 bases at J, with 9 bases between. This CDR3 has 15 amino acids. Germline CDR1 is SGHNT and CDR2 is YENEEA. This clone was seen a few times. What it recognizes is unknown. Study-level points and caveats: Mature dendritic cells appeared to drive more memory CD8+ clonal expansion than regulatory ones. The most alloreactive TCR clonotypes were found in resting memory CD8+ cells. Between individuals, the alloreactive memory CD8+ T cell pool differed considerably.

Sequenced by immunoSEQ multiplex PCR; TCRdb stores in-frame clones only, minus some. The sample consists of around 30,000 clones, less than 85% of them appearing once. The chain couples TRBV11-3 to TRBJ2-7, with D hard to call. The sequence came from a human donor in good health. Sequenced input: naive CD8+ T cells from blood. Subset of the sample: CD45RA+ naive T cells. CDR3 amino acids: CASSLDVSASYEQYF. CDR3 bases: TGTGCCAGCAGCTTAGATGTCAGCGCCTCCTACGAGCAGTACTTC.